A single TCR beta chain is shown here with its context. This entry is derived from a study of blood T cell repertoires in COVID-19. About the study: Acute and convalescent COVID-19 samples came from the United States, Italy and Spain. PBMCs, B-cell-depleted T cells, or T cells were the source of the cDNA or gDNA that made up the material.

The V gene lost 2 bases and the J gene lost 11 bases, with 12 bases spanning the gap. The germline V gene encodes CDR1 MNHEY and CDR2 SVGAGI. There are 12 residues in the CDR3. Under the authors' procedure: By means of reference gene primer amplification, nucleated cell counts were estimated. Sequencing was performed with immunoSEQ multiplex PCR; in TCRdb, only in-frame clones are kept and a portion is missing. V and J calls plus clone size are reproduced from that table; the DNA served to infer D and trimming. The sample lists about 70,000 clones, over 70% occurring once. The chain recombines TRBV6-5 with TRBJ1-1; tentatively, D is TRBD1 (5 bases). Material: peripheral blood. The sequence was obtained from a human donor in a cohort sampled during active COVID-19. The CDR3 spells CASSYESGVAFF. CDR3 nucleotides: TGTGCCAGCAGTTACGAGTCGGGGGTCGCTTTCTTT.